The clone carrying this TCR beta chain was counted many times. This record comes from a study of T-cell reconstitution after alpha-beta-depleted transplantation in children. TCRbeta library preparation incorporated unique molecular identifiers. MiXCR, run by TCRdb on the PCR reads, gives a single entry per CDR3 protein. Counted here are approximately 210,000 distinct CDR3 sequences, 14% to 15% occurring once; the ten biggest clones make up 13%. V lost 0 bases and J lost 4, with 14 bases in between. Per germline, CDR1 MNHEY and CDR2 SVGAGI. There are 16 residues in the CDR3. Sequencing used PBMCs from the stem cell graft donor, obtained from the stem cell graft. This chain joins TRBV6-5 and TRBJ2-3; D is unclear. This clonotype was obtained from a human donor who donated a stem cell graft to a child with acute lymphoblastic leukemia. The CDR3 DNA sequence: TGTGCCAGCAGTTACTCGACCGCCCAATCGGCAGATACGCAGTATTTT. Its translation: CASSYSTAQSADTQYF.